This TCR beta chain was sequenced in a study of blood T cell repertoires in COVID-19. Across the whole study: The United States, Italy and Spain were the sources of the acute and convalescent COVID-19 samples. T cells, B-cell-depleted T cells, or PBMCs supplied cDNA or gDNA.

Profiling relied on immunoSEQ multiplex PCR, and the TCRdb table lists in-frame clones only, not all of them. The table lists 250,000 to 300,000 clones, around 86% of them singletons. The junction had 10 bases not matched to a gene; V was cut back by 0 bases and J by 3 bases. There are 17 residues in the CDR3. Germline V CDR1 and CDR2: MNHEY, SMNVEV (reference sequence). The cohort comprised adults aged 18 to 89 years residing in 20 to 30 US areas. Before being deemed recovered, Cohort 3 donors had two negative PCRs, clearance, or symptom resolution. The clonotype originates from a man between 18 and 35 years old who had recovered from COVID-19. The specimen sequenced was PBMCs or T cells enriched from blood (not recorded which). This chain connects TRBV27 to TRBJ2-5; 7 bases align to TRBD2. CDR3 sequence: CASSLSSVVGGKETQYF. The DNA for the CDR3 is TGTGCCAGCAGTTTATCGTCAGTGGTGGGGGGGAAAGAGACCCAGTACTTC.